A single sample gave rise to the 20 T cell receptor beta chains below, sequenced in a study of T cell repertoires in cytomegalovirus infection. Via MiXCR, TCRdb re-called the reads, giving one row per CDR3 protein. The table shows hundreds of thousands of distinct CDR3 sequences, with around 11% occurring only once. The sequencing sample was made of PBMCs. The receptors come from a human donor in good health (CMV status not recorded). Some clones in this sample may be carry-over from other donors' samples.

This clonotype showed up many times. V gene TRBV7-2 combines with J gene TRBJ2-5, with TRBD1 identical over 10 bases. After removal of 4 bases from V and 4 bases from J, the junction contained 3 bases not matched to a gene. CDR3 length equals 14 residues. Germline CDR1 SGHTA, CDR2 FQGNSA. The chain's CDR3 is CASSWDRGSETQYF. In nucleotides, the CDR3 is TGTGCCAGCAGCTGGGACAGGGGATCAGAGACCCAGTACTTC.

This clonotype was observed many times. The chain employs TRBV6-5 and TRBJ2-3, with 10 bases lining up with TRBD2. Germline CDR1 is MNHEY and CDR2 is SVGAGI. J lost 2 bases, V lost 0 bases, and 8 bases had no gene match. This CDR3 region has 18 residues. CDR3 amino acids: CASSYSVTSGASTDTQYF. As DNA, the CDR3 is TGTGCCAGCAGTTACTCAGTAACTAGCGGGGCCTCCACAGATACGCAGTATTTT.

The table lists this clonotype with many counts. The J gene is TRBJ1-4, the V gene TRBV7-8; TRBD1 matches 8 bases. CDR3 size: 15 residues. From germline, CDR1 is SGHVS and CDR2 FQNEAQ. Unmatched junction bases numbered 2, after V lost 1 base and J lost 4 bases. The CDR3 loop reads CASSLGTGINEKLFF. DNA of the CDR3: TGTGCCAGCAGCTTAGGGACAGGGATTAATGAAAAACTGTTTTTT.

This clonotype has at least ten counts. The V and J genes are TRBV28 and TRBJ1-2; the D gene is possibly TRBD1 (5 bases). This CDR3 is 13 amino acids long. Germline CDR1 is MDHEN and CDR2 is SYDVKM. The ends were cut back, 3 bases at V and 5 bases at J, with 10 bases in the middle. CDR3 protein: CASSFKEGYGYTF. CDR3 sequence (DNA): TGTGCCAGCAGTTTTAAGGAGGGGTATGGCTACACCTTC.

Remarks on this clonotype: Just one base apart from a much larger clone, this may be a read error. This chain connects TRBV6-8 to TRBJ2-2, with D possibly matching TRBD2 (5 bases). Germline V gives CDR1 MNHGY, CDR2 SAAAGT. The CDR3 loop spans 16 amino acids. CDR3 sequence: CASSYFPGLNTGELSF. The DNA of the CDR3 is TGTGCCAGCAGTTACTTCCCCGGACTGAACACCGGGGAGCTGTCTTTT.

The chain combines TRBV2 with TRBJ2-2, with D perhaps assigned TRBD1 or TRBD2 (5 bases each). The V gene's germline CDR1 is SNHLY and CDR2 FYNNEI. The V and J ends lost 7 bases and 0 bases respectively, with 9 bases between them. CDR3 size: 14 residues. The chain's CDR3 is CASTGLANTGELFF. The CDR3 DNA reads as TGTGCCAGCACGGGGCTCGCGAACACCGGGGAGCTGTTTTTT. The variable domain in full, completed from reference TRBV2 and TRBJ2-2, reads EPEVTQTPSHQVTQMGQEVILRCVPISNHLYFYWYRQILGQKVEFLVSFYNNEISEKSEIFDDQFSVERPDGSNFTLKIRSTKLEDSAMYFCASTGLANTGELFFGEGSRLTVL.

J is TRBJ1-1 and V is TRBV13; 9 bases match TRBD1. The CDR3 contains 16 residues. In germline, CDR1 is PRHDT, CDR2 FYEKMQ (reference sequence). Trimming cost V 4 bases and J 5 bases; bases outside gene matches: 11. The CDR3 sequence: CASSYRGLGRKTEAFF. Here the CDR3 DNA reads TGTGCCAGCAGCTACAGGGGGCTCGGGAGGAAAACTGAAGCTTTCTTT. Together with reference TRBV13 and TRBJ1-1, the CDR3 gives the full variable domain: AAGVIQSPRHLIKEKRETATLKCYPIPRHDTVYWYQQGPGQDPQFLISFYEKMQSDKGSIPDRFSAQQFSDYHSELNMSSLELGDSALYFCASSYRGLGRKTEAFFGQGTRLTVV.

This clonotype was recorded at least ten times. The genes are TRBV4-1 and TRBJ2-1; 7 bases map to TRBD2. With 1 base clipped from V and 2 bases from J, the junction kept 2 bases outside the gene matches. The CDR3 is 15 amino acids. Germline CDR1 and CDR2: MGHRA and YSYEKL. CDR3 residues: CASSQGGGAYNEQFF. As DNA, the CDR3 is TGCGCCAGCAGCCAAGGGGGGGGGGCCTACAATGAGCAGTTCTTC.

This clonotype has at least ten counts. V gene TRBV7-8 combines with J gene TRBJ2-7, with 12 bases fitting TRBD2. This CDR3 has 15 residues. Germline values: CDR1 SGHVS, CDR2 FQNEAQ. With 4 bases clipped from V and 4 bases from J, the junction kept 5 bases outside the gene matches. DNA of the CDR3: TGTGCCAGCAGCTCTGGACTAGCGGGAATGTACGAGCAGTACTTC. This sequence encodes CASSSGLAGMYEQYF. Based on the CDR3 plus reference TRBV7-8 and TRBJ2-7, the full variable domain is GAGVSQSPRYKVAKRGQDVALRCDPISGHVSLFWYQQALGQGPEFLTYFQNEAQLDKSGLPSDRFFAERPEGSVSTLKIQRTQQEDSAVYLCASSSGLAGMYEQYFGPGTRLTVT.

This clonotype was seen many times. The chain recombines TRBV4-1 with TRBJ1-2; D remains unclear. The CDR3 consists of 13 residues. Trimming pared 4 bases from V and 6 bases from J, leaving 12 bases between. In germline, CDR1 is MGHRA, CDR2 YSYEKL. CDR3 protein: CASSRLEGNGYTF. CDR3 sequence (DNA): TGCGCCAGCAGCCGTCTCGAGGGTAATGGCTACACCTTC.

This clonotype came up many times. CDR3 loop: CASSRLADNEQFF. The CDR3 DNA sequence: TGTGCCAGCAGTAGGCTAGCGGACAATGAGCAGTTCTTC. V gene TRBV6-2 or TRBV6-3 combines with J gene TRBJ2-1; 7 bases line up with TRBD2. Germline V gene sequence: CDR1 MNHEY, CDR2 SVGEGT. This CDR3 is 13 amino acids long. The V segment lost 5 bases and the J segment 5 bases; nucleotides outside the gene matches: 3.

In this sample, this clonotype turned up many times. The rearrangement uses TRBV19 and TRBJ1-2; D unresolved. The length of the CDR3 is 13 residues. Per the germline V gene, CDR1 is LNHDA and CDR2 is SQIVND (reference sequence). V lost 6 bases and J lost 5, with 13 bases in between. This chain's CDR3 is CASRPQSKYGYTF. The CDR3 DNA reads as TGTGCCAGTAGACCCCAGAGCAAATATGGCTACACCTTC.

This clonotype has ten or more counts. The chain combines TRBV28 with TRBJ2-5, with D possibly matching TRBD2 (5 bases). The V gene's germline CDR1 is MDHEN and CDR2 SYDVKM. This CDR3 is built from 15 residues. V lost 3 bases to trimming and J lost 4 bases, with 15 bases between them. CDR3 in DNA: TGTGCCAGCAGTTTTACTTGGCAGGCGGGAGAGACCCAGTACTTC. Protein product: CASSFTWQAGETQYF.

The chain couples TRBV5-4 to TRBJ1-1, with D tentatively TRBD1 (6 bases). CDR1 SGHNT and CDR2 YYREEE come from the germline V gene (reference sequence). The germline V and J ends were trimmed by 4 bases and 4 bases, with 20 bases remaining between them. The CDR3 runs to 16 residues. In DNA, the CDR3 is TGTGCCAGCAGCGGAGTCGGACAGATCATGGGCACTGAAGCTTTCTTT. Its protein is CASSGVGQIMGTEAFF. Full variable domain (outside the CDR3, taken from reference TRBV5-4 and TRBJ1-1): ETGVTQSPTHLIKTRGQQVTLRCSSQSGHNTVSWYQQALGQGPQFIFQYYREEENGRGNFPPRFSGLQFPNYSSELNVNALELDDSALYLCASSGVGQIMGTEAFFGQGTRLTVV.

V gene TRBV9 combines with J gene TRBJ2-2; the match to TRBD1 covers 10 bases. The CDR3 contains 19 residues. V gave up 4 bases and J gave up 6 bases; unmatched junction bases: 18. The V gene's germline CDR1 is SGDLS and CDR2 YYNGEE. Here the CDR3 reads CASSPHVGTGAAVAGELFF. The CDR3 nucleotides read TGTGCCAGCAGCCCCCATGTCGGGACAGGGGCCGCGGTAGCCGGGGAGCTGTTTTTT.

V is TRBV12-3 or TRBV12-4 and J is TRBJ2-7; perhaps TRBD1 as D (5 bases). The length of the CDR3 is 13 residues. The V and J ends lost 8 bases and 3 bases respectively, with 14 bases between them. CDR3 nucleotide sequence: TGTGCCAGCCGAAAACAGGACCTCTACGAGCAGTACTTC. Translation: CASRKQDLYEQYF.

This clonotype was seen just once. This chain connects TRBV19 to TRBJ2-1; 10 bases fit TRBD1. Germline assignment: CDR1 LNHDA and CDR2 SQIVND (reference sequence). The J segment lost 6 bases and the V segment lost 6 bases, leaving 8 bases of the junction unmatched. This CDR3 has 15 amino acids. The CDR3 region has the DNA TGTGCCAGTAGCCACCCGGGACAGGGGTCCAATGAGCAGTTCTTC. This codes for CASSHPGQGSNEQFF.

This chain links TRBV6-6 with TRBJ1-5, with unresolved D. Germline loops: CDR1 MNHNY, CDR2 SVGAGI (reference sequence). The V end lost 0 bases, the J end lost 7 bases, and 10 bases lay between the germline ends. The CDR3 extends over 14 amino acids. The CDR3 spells CASSYSEGWQPQHF. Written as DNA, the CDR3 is TGTGCCAGCAGTTACTCTGAAGGGTGGCAGCCCCAGCATTTT.

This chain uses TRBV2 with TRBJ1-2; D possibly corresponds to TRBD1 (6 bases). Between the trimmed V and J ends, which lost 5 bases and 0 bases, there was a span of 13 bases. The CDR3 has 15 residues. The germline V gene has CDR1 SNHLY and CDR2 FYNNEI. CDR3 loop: CASSNHRASNYGYTF. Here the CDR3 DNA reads TGTGCCAGCAGTAATCACAGGGCGTCTAACTATGGCTACACCTTC.

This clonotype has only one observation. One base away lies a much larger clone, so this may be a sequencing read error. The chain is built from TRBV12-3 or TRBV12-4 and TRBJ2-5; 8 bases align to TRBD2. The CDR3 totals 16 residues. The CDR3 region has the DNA TGTGCCAGCAGTAACCCGGCGCGGGAGGCCCAAAAGACCCAGTACTTC. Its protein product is CASSNPAREAQKTQYF.